This is a list of T cell receptor beta chains from one sample in a study of CD8+ T cells in alopecia areata. Sequencing used immunoSEQ multiplex PCR; TCRdb keeps in-frame clones, though not all of them. The sample contains about 110,000 clones, less than 90% of which appear only once. The material sequenced was CD8+ T cells sorted from blood, taken at week 24, from a patient treated with tofacitinib. These receptors were collected from a human donor with alopecia areata. The CDR3 runs from the conserved cysteine through the conserved F or W. A D gene is named only where the DNA matches it firmly. Not every row has a clone size; where given, it reads once, few, many or a size class.

v_call	j_call	clone_size	d_call	cdr3_aa	cdr3_nt
TRBV6-5	TRBJ2-7	once	.	CASSLDVPYEQYF	TGTGCCAGCAGCCTCGATGTACCGTACGAGCAGTACTTC
TRBV21-1	TRBJ2-1	once	.	CASREGLAGCNEQFF	TGTGCCAGCAGGGAGGGACTAGCGGGCTGTAATGAGCAGTTCTTC
TRBV7-9	TRBJ2-7	.	.	CASSLAGGEQYF	TGTGCCAGCAGCTTAGCCGGGGGTGAGCAGTACTTC
TRBV4-1	TRBJ2-7	.	.	CASSQVGGLGYEQYF	TGCGCCAGCAGCCAAGTCGGCGGGTTGGGCTACGAGCAGTACTTC
TRBV29-1	TRBJ2-3	few	.	CSVREADTQYF	TGCAGCGTTCGAGAAGCAGATACGCAGTATTTT
TRBV4-3	TRBJ2-3	.	.	CASTKGVAFADTQYF	TGCGCCAGCACCAAAGGGGTGGCGTTTGCAGATACGCAGTATTTT
TRBV29-1	TRBJ1-1	.	TRBD1	CSVQPLGQGKAFF	TGCAGCGTCCAACCCCTGGGACAGGGAAAAGCTTTCTTT
TRBV19	TRBJ2-7	.	.	CASSTVSSTPDEQYF	TGTGCCAGTAGTACGGTCTCCAGTACTCCCGACGAGCAGTACTTC
TRBV7-9	TRBJ2-7	.	.	CASSLGPGDYEQYF	TGTGCCAGCAGTCTCGGCCCCGGAGACTACGAGCAGTACTTC
TRBV30	TRBJ1-1	.	.	CAHDRNTEAFF	TGTGCCCACGACAGGAACACTGAAGCTTTCTTT
TRBV7-6	TRBJ2-3	.	.	CASSLEVGGTDTQYF	TGTGCCAGCAGCTTAGAGGTTGGGGGGACAGATACGCAGTATTTT
TRBV4-1	TRBJ2-7	.	.	CASSQGSRYEQYF	TGCGCCAGCAGCCAAGGCTCGCGCTACGAGCAGTACTTC
TRBV2	TRBJ2-7	.	TRBD1	CASSEDPGTGAYEQYF	TGTGCCAGCAGTGAAGATCCCGGGACAGGAGCCTACGAGCAGTACTTC